Listed here is a single TCR beta chain. Its antigen is unknown. The same CDR3 can be traced to other DNA sequences in this sample. RNA extraction was followed by reverse transcription into cDNA, which acted as the sequencing template. The repertoire was sequenced with immunoSEQ multiplex PCR; TCRdb's copy has only in-frame clones and lacks some. The table shows 190,000 or so clones, with around 60% occurring only once. The source of the sample is a study of CD8+ T cells in alopecia areata. The wider study: Treated patients were given 5 to 10 mg oral tofacitinib twice daily.

Points from the study as a whole: When scalp samples are sequenced, resident alphabeta T cells of normal skin are also captured. Tofacitinib produced a significant decrease in scalp clonality and in expanded CD8+ clones among the top 100.

V lost 3 bases and J lost 5, with 10 bases in between. CDR3 length: 13 residues. CDR1 and CDR2 (germline): MNHEY, SVGAGI. Documented treatment: oral pan-JAK inhibitor, 5-10 mg twice daily. The chain combines TRBV6-5 with TRBJ2-5; a weak D match, TRBD1 (5 bases). The input for sequencing was CD8+ T cells sorted from blood, taken at week 24, from a patient treated with tofacitinib. The TCR sequence derives from a human donor with alopecia areata. CDR3 amino acids: CASSYSGWETQYF. The DNA for the CDR3 is TGTGCCAGCAGTTATTCAGGGTGGGAGACCCAGTACTTC.